A single sample gave rise to the 30 T cell receptor beta chains below, sequenced in a study of cytomegalovirus exposure and HLA in healthy donors. The study ran its PCR with 60 Vbeta and 13 Jbeta primers. Produced via immunoSEQ multiplex PCR; TCRdb's table is partial and in-frame only. Seen here are some 130,000 clones, approximately 85% observed once, and the top ten hold 1.5% to 2%. The sequenced material came from PBMCs. The receptors were sampled from a boy aged 5-17 years in good health and CMV-seronegative.

The chain links TRBV12-5 to TRBJ2-3, with 9 bases matching TRBD2. The V segment lost 1 base and the J segment 5 bases; nucleotides outside the gene matches: 1. Germline loops: CDR1 LGHNT, CDR2 FRNRAP. The CDR3 loop spans 14 amino acids. The CDR3 DNA sequence: TGTGCTAGTGGTTTGGGGACTAGCGAAGATACGCAGTATTTT. Protein sequence: CASGLGTSEDTQYF.

CDR3 bases: TGTGCCAGTAGTATCAGTTCAGGGAATCAGCCCCAGCATTTT. As protein: CASSISSGNQPQHF. The V and J genes are TRBV19 and TRBJ1-5, with D possibly matching TRBD1 (5 bases). CDR3 length: 14 residues. V lost 3 bases, J lost 4 bases, and 10 bases lay in between. Germline CDR1 is LNHDA and CDR2 is SQIVND (reference sequence). The whole variable domain, remainder taken from reference TRBV19 and TRBJ1-5, is DGGITQSPKYLFRKEGQNVTLSCEQNLNHDAMYWYRQDPGQGLRLIYYSQIVNDFQKGDIAEGYSVSREKKESFPLTVTSAQKNPTAFYLCASSISSGNQPQHFGDGTRLSIL.

The CDR3 nucleotides are TGTGCCAGCCGACAGGAGCGTGGACTTTCTAGCACAGATACGCAGTATTTT. Protein product: CASRQERGLSSTDTQYF. The gene calls are TRBV19 and TRBJ2-3; D is possibly TRBD1 (6 bases). Germline-derived CDR1 and CDR2 are LNHDA and SQIVND (reference sequence). The CDR3 runs 17 residues. V was cut by 9 bases and J by 0 bases, with 22 bases left in between.

This sequence joins TRBV7-2 and TRBJ2-5, with D hard to call. Trimming took 5 bases from V and 2 from J, leaving 3 bases between them. The CDR3 covers 11 residues. Germline-derived CDR1 and CDR2 are SGHTA and FQGNSA. Here the CDR3 reads CASSPQETQYF. As DNA, the CDR3 is TGTGCCAGCAGCCCTCAAGAGACCCAGTACTTC. Full variable domain (rest looked up from reference TRBV7-2 and TRBJ2-5): GAGVSQSPSNKVTEKGKDVELRCDPISGHTALYWYRQSLGQGLEFLIYFQGNSAPDKSGLPSDRFSAERTGGSVSTLTIQRTQQEDSAVYLCASSPQETQYFGPGTRLLVL.

The chain recombines TRBV10-3 with TRBJ2-7; TRBD1 matches 7 bases. Germline V gene data show CDR1 as ENHRY and CDR2 as SYGVKD. Trimming removed 3 bases from V and 2 bases from J; junction bases left unmatched: 7. CDR3 length equals 15 residues. The CDR3 reads CAISDPGTVPYEQYF. As DNA, the CDR3 is TGTGCCATCAGTGACCCCGGGACAGTACCCTACGAGCAGTACTTC.

The chain couples TRBV7-9 to TRBJ1-5; D is perhaps TRBD1 (5 bases). V shed 11 bases and J shed 0 bases, with 11 bases lying between them. CDR3 length: 13 residues. The germline V gene encodes CDR1 SEHNR and CDR2 FQNEAQ (reference sequence). This CDR3 is CAVGGISNQPQHF. CDR3 sequence (DNA): TGTGCCGTTGGGGGGATTAGCAATCAGCCCCAGCATTTT.

The genes are TRBV19 and TRBJ2-7, with 10 bases that match TRBD2. The junction had 5 bases not matched to a gene; V was cut back by 5 bases and J by 4 bases. The CDR3 has 14 amino acids. In germline, CDR1 is LNHDA, CDR2 SQIVND (reference sequence). CDR3 DNA: TGTGCCAGTAGTCCCCTAGCGGGAGCGTACGAGCAGTACTTC. Encoded protein: CASSPLAGAYEQYF.

The chain combines TRBV30 with TRBJ1-4, with TRBD1 as a possible D gene (6 bases). CDR1 is GTSNPN, CDR2 SVGIG, per germline (reference sequence). This CDR3 is 10 amino acids long. Deletions cut 2 bases from V and 17 bases from J, with 12 bases between. CDR3 loop: CAWSTGTIFF. The CDR3, as DNA: TGTGCCTGGAGTACAGGGACCATTTTTTTT.

The rearrangement uses TRBV4-1 and TRBJ2-7, with D possibly being TRBD2 (6 bases). CDR1 is MGHRA and CDR2 is YSYEKL in the germline V gene. This CDR3 comprises 16 residues. V lost 3 bases and J lost 0, with 15 bases in between. The CDR3 region has the DNA TGCGCCAGCAGCCAGTTCCCGGGACTTTTCTCCTACGAGCAGTACTTC. Translating it yields CASSQFPGLFSYEQYF.

J is TRBJ2-1 and V is TRBV5-1; 15 nucleotides align to TRBD2. Trimming removed 4 bases from V and 10 bases from J; junction bases left unmatched: 21. The CDR3 consists of 20 residues. Germline V gene lookup returns CDR1 SGHRS and CDR2 YFSETQ. CDR3 sequence: CASSLWAGLAGGGARQEQFF. The CDR3 DNA follows: TGCGCCAGCAGCCTATGGGCCGGACTAGCGGGAGGGGGGGCGAGACAGGAGCAGTTCTTC.

This chain's CDR3 is CASSEVLRGYTF. The DNA for the CDR3 is TGTGCCAGCAGTGAGGTCCTGAGGGGCTACACCTTC. The chain employs TRBV6-1 and TRBJ1-2; no firm D call. CDR3 length equals 12 residues. CDR1 MNHNS and CDR2 SASEGT come from the germline V gene. Trimming shortened V by 3 bases and J by 8 bases, and 10 bases separated the two germline ends.

This clone was counted a single time. The genes are TRBV14 and TRBJ2-2; 9 positions agree with TRBD2. The V segment lost 4 bases and the J segment 4 bases; nucleotides outside the gene matches: 4. Germline CDR1 SGHDN, CDR2 FVKESK. The CDR3 runs 15 residues. CDR3 sequence reads: CASSPRGGSTGELFF. The CDR3 DNA is TGTGCCAGCAGCCCGCGGGGGGGCAGCACCGGGGAGCTGTTTTTT.

This chain links TRBV27 with TRBJ2-1; D ambiguous. The V gene's germline CDR1 is MNHEY and CDR2 SMNVEV (reference sequence). The length of the CDR3 is 13 residues. The V end lost 3 bases, the J end lost 6 bases, and 9 bases lay between the germline ends. The CDR3 loop reads CASSLSRLNEQFF. The CDR3, as DNA: TGTGCCAGCAGTTTGTCCAGGCTCAATGAGCAGTTCTTC.

The rearrangement uses TRBV5-4 and TRBJ2-1; D is unresolved. V lost 3 bases to trimming and J lost 3 bases, with 7 bases between them. CDR1 is SGHNT and CDR2 is YYREEE in the germline V gene (reference sequence). There are 13 residues in the CDR3. The chain's CDR3 is CASSSGGYNEQFF. CDR3 sequence (DNA): TGTGCCAGCAGCTCCGGTGGCTACAATGAGCAGTTCTTC. The full variable domain, with the rest looked up from reference TRBV5-4 and TRBJ2-1, is ETGVTQSPTHLIKTRGQQVTLRCSSQSGHNTVSWYQQALGQGPQFIFQYYREEENGRGNFPPRFSGLQFPNYSSELNVNALELDDSALYLCASSSGGYNEQFFGPGTRLTVL.

The genes are TRBV6-5 and TRBJ1-5; weak D call: TRBD1 (6 bases). Trimming left V 0 bases short and J 6 bases short, with 12 bases between. Germline values: CDR1 MNHEY, CDR2 SVGAGI. The CDR3 totals 15 residues. The CDR3 here is CASSYSGGAGQPQHF. The DNA for the CDR3 is TGTGCCAGCAGTTACTCGGGGGGGGCAGGTCAGCCCCAGCATTTT.

The gene calls are TRBV6-5 and TRBJ1-2; no definite D call. The CDR3 covers 15 residues. Germline CDR1 and CDR2: MNHEY and SVGAGI. Trimming took 5 bases from V and 7 from J, leaving 20 bases between them. The CDR3 sequence: CASSPPLPWEGGYTF. The CDR3 nucleotides read TGTGCCAGCAGTCCACCCCTTCCCTGGGAGGGTGGCTACACCTTC.

The chain combines TRBV7-2 with TRBJ1-2; D is unclear. Trimming left V 5 bases short and J 0 bases short, with 7 bases between. Germline CDR1 is SGHTA and CDR2 is FQGNSA. The CDR3 covers 13 residues. In DNA form, the CDR3 reads TGTGCCAGCAGCCCGGTCTCTAACTATGGCTACACCTTC. Its translation is CASSPVSNYGYTF.

The chain uses TRBV9 and TRBJ2-1, with 7 nucleotides matching TRBD2. With V trimmed by 0 bases and J by 9 bases, 6 bases remained unmatched. This CDR3 is built from 14 residues. Germline V gene lookup returns CDR1 SGDLS and CDR2 YYNGEE. The CDR3 DNA reads TGTGCCAGCAGCGTAGGCCGGGGGGTCGGTGAGCAGTTCTTC. This translates into CASSVGRGVGEQFF.

The CDR3 here is CASSYRGMSEKLFF. In DNA, the CDR3 is TGTGCCAGCAGTTACAGGGGGATGAGTGAAAAACTGTTTTTT. The gene calls are TRBV5-4 and TRBJ1-4; 8 nucleotides align to TRBD1. V lost 5 bases, J lost 7 bases, and 7 bases stayed unmatched. CDR1 SGHNT and CDR2 YYREEE come from the germline V gene (reference sequence). This CDR3 comprises 14 residues.

The chain is built from TRBV4-2 and TRBJ2-5; D may be TRBD1 (6 bases). The germline CDR1 and CDR2 sequences are LGHNA and YNFKEQ. This CDR3 is built from 14 residues. Trimming stripped 5 bases from V and 5 bases from J, with 15 bases between. The CDR3 region is CASSSQVGAETQYF. For the CDR3, the DNA is TGTGCCAGCAGCTCCCAAGTGGGGGCGGAGACCCAGTACTTC.

Worth noting for this clone: A junction boundary mismatches the germline segment, possibly from a read error. The chain is built from TRBV4-2 and TRBJ1-2; 8 bases line up with TRBD1. The CDR3 loop spans 12 amino acids. In germline, CDR1 is LGHNA, CDR2 YNFKEQ. The CDR3 nucleotides read TGTGCCAGCAGCCAAGATGCAGGGGGCTACCCCTTC. Translated: CASSQDAGGYPF.

The chain recombines TRBV2 with TRBJ2-7, with TRBD2 matching 14 bases. CDR1 is SNHLY and CDR2 is FYNNEI in the germline V gene. V lost 4 bases and J lost 2; bases outside the gene matches: 7. The CDR3 has 17 amino acids. The CDR3: CASSGSGLAGEAYEQYF. In DNA form, the CDR3 reads TGTGCCAGCAGTGGTTCGGGACTAGCGGGGGAAGCCTACGAGCAGTACTTC.

This rearrangement joins TRBV5-4 to TRBJ1-2; D not certain. This CDR3 has 16 amino acids. V shed 4 bases and J shed 5 bases, with 21 bases lying between them. The V gene's germline CDR1 is SGHNT and CDR2 YYREEE (reference sequence). The CDR3 spells CASSLAIDAYLYGYTF. The DNA for the CDR3 is TGTGCCAGCAGCCTAGCCATTGACGCATACCTTTATGGCTACACCTTC.

The chain combines TRBV27 with TRBJ1-1; possible D gene TRBD1, 5 bases. V lost 7 bases to trimming and J lost 2 bases, with 17 bases between them. From germline, CDR1 is MNHEY and CDR2 SMNVEV (reference sequence). The CDR3 extends over 15 amino acids. The CDR3 loop is CASISQGLINTEAFF. The DNA for the CDR3 is TGTGCCAGCATTTCCCAGGGTCTAATCAACACTGAAGCTTTCTTT.

The chain uses TRBV7-3 and TRBJ1-1, with D possibly TRBD1 on 5 matching bases. Germline CDR1 and CDR2: SGHTA and FQGTGA. V lost 5 bases to trimming and J lost 4 bases, with 17 bases between them. This CDR3 has 15 amino acids. The CDR3 DNA follows: TGTGCCAGCAGCCTCGGGCCAGGGATGAGCACTGAAGCTTTCTTT. Protein sequence: CASSLGPGMSTEAFF.

CDR3 loop: CASGPYEQYF. In DNA form, the CDR3 reads TGTGCCAGCGGGCCCTACGAGCAGTACTTC. The V call is TRBV6-1, the J call TRBJ2-7; D is unclear. Germline V CDR1 and CDR2: MNHNS, SASEGT. V was shortened by 8 bases and J by 2 bases, with 4 bases between the two germline ends. The CDR3 length is 10 residues.

The rearrangement joins TRBV6-5 to TRBJ2-7, with 7 bases aligning to TRBD1. CDR3 length equals 11 residues. After removal of 5 bases from V and 12 bases from J, the junction contained 7 bases not matched to a gene. Germline CDR1 reads MNHEY; CDR2 reads SVGAGI. The CDR3 region has the DNA TGTGCCAGCAGTAACGGACAGGCAAGGTACTTC. Protein: CASSNGQARYF.

The gene calls are TRBV7-2 and TRBJ1-6, with D unresolved. Germline values: CDR1 SGHTA, CDR2 FQGNSA. This CDR3 has 17 residues. Trimming stripped 1 base from V and 2 bases from J, with 12 bases between. The CDR3 coding sequence is TGTGCCAGCAGCTTAGTTCTTGGTTCGGCCTATAATTCACCCCTCCACTTT. It translates to CASSLVLGSAYNSPLHF.

The V gene is TRBV6-5, the J gene TRBJ1-2, with D possibly matching TRBD1 (5 bases). Between the trimmed V and J ends, which lost 0 bases and 5 bases, there was a span of 16 bases. Germline CDR1 reads MNHEY; CDR2 reads SVGAGI. The CDR3 has 16 amino acids. The CDR3 here is CASSYSPQGPSYGYTF. The CDR3 DNA reads as TGTGCCAGCAGTTACTCCCCCCAGGGCCCCTCTTATGGCTACACCTTC.

V and J are TRBV7-9 and TRBJ2-2, with D possibly being TRBD1 (6 bases). The V end was cut by 5 bases, the J end by 3 bases, with 16 bases between. The CDR3 consists of 16 residues. The germline CDR1 and CDR2 sequences are SEHNR and FQNEAQ (reference sequence). CDR3 sequence reads: CASSPTRGGDTGELFF. CDR3 coding DNA: TGTGCCAGCAGCCCCACCAGGGGTGGGGACACCGGGGAGCTGTTTTTT.